A selection of T cell receptor beta chains follows, all from one sample in a study of cytomegalovirus exposure and HLA in healthy donors. Generated by immunoSEQ multiplex PCR, the TCRdb table keeps only in-frame clones and is missing some. The sample consists of some 170,000 clones, around 96% of them appearing once. The sample consisted of PBMCs. All receptors derive from a young woman in good health and CMV-seronegative. Both conserved end residues are part of each CDR3. The D gene is left open where the match is weak. Not all rows give a size; the values are once, few, many and, for expanded clones, a class.

size | J | V | D | DNA | CDR3
- | TRBJ1-1 | TRBV2 | - | TGTGCCAGCAGTGTGGGAGGGGGGAACACTGAAGCTTTCTTT | CASSVGGGNTEAFF
- | TRBJ2-7 | TRBV6-5 | TRBD1 | TGTGCCAGCAGTTTTTTGCCGGGACAGGGTAACAACGAGCAGTACTTC | CASSFLPGQGNNEQYF
- | TRBJ2-7 | TRBV6-5 | TRBD2 | TGTGCCAGCAGGACCGGGACTAAAAGCTCCTACGAGCAGTACTTC | CASRTGTKSSYEQYF
- | TRBJ1-5 | TRBV15 | - | TGTGCCACCAGCGAGGGATTGAATCAGCCCCAGCATTTT | CATSEGLNQPQHF
- | TRBJ2-3 | TRBV5-1 | - | TGCGCCAGCAGCTCCGGAGCCACAGATACGCAGTATTTT | CASSSGATDTQYF
- | TRBJ1-2 | TRBV29-1 | - | TGCAGCGTTGAAGATAGGGGGGGGAACTATGGCTACACCTTC | CSVEDRGGNYGYTF
- | TRBJ1-1 | TRBV5-1 | TRBD1 | TGCGCCAGCAGCCCGACAGGGGGGTACACTGAAGCTTTCTTT | CASSPTGGYTEAFF
- | TRBJ2-1 | TRBV7-3 | - | TGTGCCAGCAGCTTGGGGACTGCAGCCTACAATGAGCAGTTCTTC | CASSLGTAAYNEQFF
- | TRBJ2-5 | TRBV15 | TRBD1 | TGTGCCACCAGCAGACTTGGGACAGAACAAGAGACCCAGTACTTC | CATSRLGTEQETQYF
- | TRBJ1-1 | TRBV6-1 | - | TGTGCCAGCAGTGAAGAGCGGAACACTGAAGCTTTCTTT | CASSEERNTEAFF
- | TRBJ2-4 | TRBV6-5 | TRBD1 | TGTGCCAGCAAAACAGGGGCAGGGGGCAAAAACATTCAGTACTTC | CASKTGAGGKNIQYF
few | TRBJ2-2 | TRBV5-1 | - | TGCGCCAGCAGAACGACTGGGAACACCGGGGAGCTGTTTTTT | CASRTTGNTGELFF
- | TRBJ1-1 | TRBV6-5 | TRBD1 | TGTGCCAGCAGTTTTTCAGGGGGCTTGAACACTGAAGCTTTCTTT | CASSFSGGLNTEAFF
- | TRBJ1-2 | TRBV6-4 | - | TGTGCCAGCAGGGACCTTCCCTTTAACTATGGCTACACCTTC | CASRDLPFNYGYTF
- | TRBJ1-5 | TRBV6-1 | TRBD1 | TGTGCCAGCAGGAGTGACAGGGGGCTTTTGCAGCCCCAGCATTTT | CASRSDRGLLQPQHF
- | TRBJ2-3 | TRBV19 | TRBD2 | TGTGCCAGTAGTTGGCGGGCTAGCGGGGTATTGGATACGCAGTATTTT | CASSWRASGVLDTQYF
- | TRBJ2-7 | TRBV4-2 | TRBD1 | TGTGCCAGCAGCCAAAACACAGGGGACGGCTACGAGCAGTACTTC | CASSQNTGDGYEQYF
- | TRBJ1-2 | TRBV5-6 | TRBD1 | TGTGCCAGCAGCCGTCCCGGGACAGCGGACTATGGCTACACCTTC | CASSRPGTADYGYTF
- | TRBJ2-2 | TRBV7-6 | - | TGTGCCAGCAGCCACTCTAGCGCTTGGACCGGGGAGCTGTTTTTT | CASSHSSAWTGELFF
- | TRBJ2-7 | TRBV5-8 | - | TGTGCCAGCAGCTTGGTCGACGAGCAGTACTTC | CASSLVDEQYF
- | TRBJ1-1 | TRBV18 | TRBD1 | TGTGCCAGCTCACCATTTAAAACAGGGGGAATGACTGAAGCTTTCTTT | CASSPFKTGGMTEAFF
- | TRBJ1-6 | TRBV6-4 | - | TGTGCCTTACCTCCCGGGTTATATAATTCACCCCTCCACTTT | CALPPGLYNSPLHF
- | TRBJ1-1 | TRBV4-2 | TRBD1 | TGTGCCAGCAGCCCCCGCCCGCAGGGGGCGGACGCTTTCTTT | CASSPRPQGADAFF
- | TRBJ1-6 | TRBV5-8 | - | TGTGCCAGCAGCTTGGGGGGACAAGCTGGCTATAATTCACCCCTCCACTTT | CASSLGGQAGYNSPLHF
- | TRBJ2-6 | TRBV7-2 | TRBD1 | TGTGCCAGCAGCCCGACAGGGTCGTCTGGGGCCAACGTCCTGACTTTC | CASSPTGSSGANVLTF
- | TRBJ1-1 | TRBV30 | TRBD1 | TGTGCCTGGTCTCCACAGGGGTATAACACTGAAGCTTTCTTT | CAWSPQGYNTEAFF
- | TRBJ2-1 | TRBV7-2 | - | TGTGCCAGCAGCTACAACGTCCACAATGAGCAGTTCTTC | CASSYNVHNEQFF
- | TRBJ2-5 | TRBV6-1 | TRBD1 | TGTGCCAGCGACAGGGGAGAGACCCAGTACTTC | CASDRGETQYF
- | TRBJ2-7 | TRBV6-5 | TRBD1 | TGTGCCAGCAGACTCGGACAGGCGAGCTCCTACGAGCAGTACTTC | CASRLGQASSYEQYF
- | TRBJ1-2 | TRBV9 | - | TGTGCCAGCAGCGTAGAGTGGACAGCTAACTATGGCTACACCTTC | CASSVEWTANYGYTF
- | TRBJ1-2 | TRBV6-1 | - | TGTGCCAGCAGAAGACAGGCGAATAACTATGGCTACACCTTC | CASRRQANNYGYTF
- | TRBJ2-1 | TRBV27 | TRBD2 | TGTGCCAGCAAAAGTAATGACAAAGCGGGGGGCCACTATAATGAGCAGTTCTTC | CASKSNDKAGGHYNEQFF
- | TRBJ2-2 | TRBV18 | - | TGTGCCAGCTCACAGACGACAGTAAACACCGGGGAGCTGTTTTTT | CASSQTTVNTGELFF
- | TRBJ1-6 | TRBV5-4 | - | TGTGCCAGCAGCGTTTACTCCTATAATTCACCCCTCCACTTT | CASSVYSYNSPLHF
- | TRBJ2-3 | TRBV10-3 | - | TGTGCCATCAGGGGAGAGGTCTCAGATACGCAGTATTTT | CAIRGEVSDTQYF
- | TRBJ1-3 | TRBV27 | - | TGTGCCAGCAGTTTATACGGGGGGCCTGGAAACACCATATATTTT | CASSLYGGPGNTIYF
- | TRBJ2-5 | TRBV18 | - | TGTGCCAGCTCACCACCCGGGAAAGAGACCCAGTACTTC | CASSPPGKETQYF
- | TRBJ1-1 | TRBV30 | TRBD1 | TGTGCCTGGAGTGCGACCCTTTGGGACAGGGGTAAGGGTACTGAAGCTTTCTTT | CAWSATLWDRGKGTEAFF
- | TRBJ2-2 | TRBV7-2 | TRBD2 | TGTGCCAGCAGGCCTGGAGGGGCAGGGAGGGCCGGGGAGCTGTTTTTT | CASRPGGAGRAGELFF
- | TRBJ2-7 | TRBV5-1 | TRBD2 | TGCGCCAGCAGCTTGGCCTCGCGGGGGTCCACCTACGAGCAGTACTTC | CASSLASRGSTYEQYF
- | TRBJ1-1 | TRBV11-3 | - | TGTGCCAGCAGCTTCCAGGTGAACACTGAAGCTTTCTTT | CASSFQVNTEAFF
once | TRBJ2-4 | TRBV29-1 | - | TGCAGCGTCGCCCACAGCGCAACTCAGGGGAACATTCAGTACTTC | CSVAHSATQGNIQYF
few | TRBJ2-7 | TRBV5-6 | - | TGTGCCAGCAGCTTGGGGTATCGTGGGAGCGAGCAGTACTTC | CASSLGYRGSEQYF
- | TRBJ1-5 | TRBV30 | - | TGTGCCTGGAGTCCGGTTTCGGTAGGCAATCAGCCCCAGCATTTT | CAWSPVSVGNQPQHF
- | TRBJ2-1 | TRBV4-1 | - | TGCGCCAGCAGCCATGACGCGGGCGGGGGCCACAATGAGCAGTTCTTC | CASSHDAGGGHNEQFF
- | TRBJ2-3 | TRBV5-1 | - | TGCGCCAGCAGCTTGGTGACTGGGGCCGACACAGATACGCAGTATTTT | CASSLVTGADTDTQYF
once | TRBJ1-5 | TRBV18 | TRBD1 | TGTGCCAGCTCACCACCAGGGGGCAACCAGCCCCAGCATTTT | CASSPPGGNQPQHF
once | TRBJ1-2 | TRBV2 | - | TGTGCCAGCAGTGAAGCCCTGTGGGGGGGATTTAATGGGTATGGCTACACCTTC | CASSEALWGGFNGYGYTF
- | TRBJ2-3 | TRBV19 | - | TGTGCCAGTAGTAGAGGCCTTTCTAGCACAGATACGCAGTATTTT | CASSRGLSSTDTQYF
once | TRBJ1-1 | TRBV29-1 | TRBD1 | TGCAGCGTTGAAGGAAGACAGGGGGCTAACACTGAAGCTTTCTTT | CSVEGRQGANTEAFF
- | TRBJ2-7 | TRBV5-4 | TRBD1 | TGTGCCAGCAGCTTGGAGGGGGCATACGAGCAGTACTTC | CASSLEGAYEQYF
- | TRBJ1-5 | TRBV4-1 | - | TGCGCCAGCAGCCCCTCGCGGGATCAGCCCCAGCATTTT | CASSPSRDQPQHF